This TCR beta chain was captured in a study of cytomegalovirus exposure and HLA in healthy donors. Study at large: For the approximately 430 genotyped donors, 75% to 90% fell within the Caucasian-associated ancestry cluster. General observations from the study: A later analysis reportedly found that, within productive TCRs, an Asian-associated ancestry cluster had fewer N-insertions than the mean observed across the approximately 670 donors. The investigators catalogued under 200 TCR beta chains as cytomegalovirus-associated.

Turning to this clone: Its antigen is not known.

The PCR ran on 60 Vbeta and 13 Jbeta primers. Only in-frame clones appear in the TCRdb table, and some are missing; sequencing was by immunoSEQ multiplex PCR. The repertoire holds over 90,000 clones, with 65% to 85% as singletons. Germline values: CDR1 MNHNS, CDR2 SASEGT. J was trimmed by 3 bases and V by 6 bases; bases with no gene match: 6. The CDR3 sequence is 14 residues long. Sequencing was carried out using PBMCs. This sequence was found in a man in his forties in good health and CMV-seropositive. The rearrangement uses TRBV6-1 and TRBJ2-7, with 9 bases aligning to TRBD1. The CDR3 nucleotides read TGTGCCAGCAGACGGGACAGGGACCTCTACGAGCAGTACTTC. This codes for CASRRDRDLYEQYF.